This T cell receptor (beta chain) was found in a study of OX40 agonist ivuxolimab in advanced cancers. The wider study: Partial responses were observed in three patients, of whom one had hepatocellular carcinoma and two had cutaneous melanoma. Study-level points and caveats: Circulating CD4+ and CD8+ T cells showed clonal expansion by week 6 at 0.1 to 3.0 mg/kg.

Assay: immunoSEQ multiplex PCR; the TCRdb copy retains only in-frame clones and omits some. Of 25,000 or so clones in the sample, roughly 88% were seen once. The CDR3 contains 17 residues. Germline V gives CDR1 SGHTS, CDR2 YDEGEE. J was trimmed by 5 bases and V by 1 base; bases with no gene match: 10. As for this clone: Its specificity is unknown.

This specimen consisted of CD4+ or CD8+ T cells sorted from blood, obtained in a trial of the OX40 agonist ivuxolimab. The receptor comes from an adult with an advanced solid tumor such as melanoma, head and neck, liver or kidney cancer. The V gene is TRBV5-8, the J gene TRBJ2-2; the match to TRBD2 covers 8 bases. DNA for the CDR3: TGTGCCAGCAGCTTGTATGACGGGAGGGCTTATACCGGGGAGCTGTTTTTT. This translates into CASSLYDGRAYTGELFF.